The clone carrying this TCR beta chain turned up a few times. The antigen is not known. Measured with immunoSEQ multiplex PCR; TCRdb has only the in-frame clones, and not every one. The sample includes 40,000 to 55,000 clones, approximately 74% of them seen just once. Germline CDR1 SGDLS, CDR2 YYNGEE. V gave up 0 bases and J gave up 2 bases; unmatched junction bases: 0. The length of the CDR3 is 14 residues. These data belong to a study of vaccination effects on CD4 cells after COVID-19. Researchers isolated CD4+ T cells once less than 13 days of culture had elapsed. This TCR came from a human donor who had a prior SARS-CoV-2 infection. The chain recombines TRBV9 with TRBJ1-2, with TRBD1 identical over 8 bases. Here the sequenced sample was CD4+ T cells from PBMCs cultured without peptide, taken before COVID-19 vaccination. CDR3 protein: CASSVDRGNYGYTF. The CDR3 DNA is TGTGCCAGCAGCGTAGACAGGGGGAACTATGGCTACACCTTC. Looking up the rest from reference TRBV9 and TRBJ1-2 gives the full variable domain: DSGVTQTPKHLITATGQRVTLRCSPRSGDLSVYWYQQSLDQGLQFLIQYYNGEERAKGNILERFSAQQFPDLHSELNLSSLELGDSALYFCASSVDRGNYGYTFGSGTRLTVV.